These 31 T cell receptor beta chains came from one sample sequenced in a study of cytomegalovirus exposure and HLA in healthy donors. PCR primers comprised 60 Vbeta and 13 Jbeta primers. Sequenced by immunoSEQ multiplex PCR; TCRdb stores in-frame clones only, minus some. The table has roughly 150,000 clones, 60% to 80% seen once. The source material was PBMCs. These receptors were collected from a male donor in good health and CMV-seronegative.

The chain recombines TRBV4-1 with TRBJ2-7; 7 positions match TRBD1. V lost 4 bases and J lost 5; bases outside the gene matches: 11. CDR3 size: 15 residues. Germline values: CDR1 MGHRA, CDR2 YSYEKL. The CDR3 DNA sequence: TGCGCCAGCAGCCGGGTGGACAGGCCCCTTGACGAGCAGTACTTC. Translated, it gives CASSRVDRPLDEQYF.

The V call is TRBV28, the J call TRBJ1-3; TRBD1 aligns across 9 bases. After removal of 3 bases from V and 4 bases from J, the junction contained 4 bases not matched to a gene. The CDR3 is 15 residues long. Germline-derived CDR1 and CDR2 are MDHEN and SYDVKM. Here the CDR3 reads CASSLSGQGGNTIYF. The CDR3 nucleotides read TGTGCCAGCAGTTTGTCGGGACAGGGCGGAAACACCATATATTTT.

The DNA for the CDR3 is TGCGCCAGCAGCTTGGGGACTAGCGGGGCCTACGAGCAGTACTTC. This sequence encodes CASSLGTSGAYEQYF. The chain links TRBV5-1 to TRBJ2-7; 12 bases map to TRBD2. CDR1 and CDR2 from the germline V gene are SGHRS and YFSETQ. V lost 0 bases to trimming and J lost 2 bases; unmatched junction nucleotides: 0. This CDR3 has 15 amino acids.

The V and J genes are TRBV4-3 and TRBJ2-1, with TRBD1 matching over 10 bases. The CDR3 consists of 18 residues. V was clipped by 0 bases and J by 1 base; unmatched bases: 6. CDR1 is LGHNA and CDR2 is YSLEER in the germline V gene. The CDR3 region is CASSQDLPGQGSYNEQFF. The CDR3 DNA reads TGCGCCAGCAGCCAAGACTTACCGGGACAGGGGTCCTACAATGAGCAGTTCTTC.

The J gene is TRBJ1-5, the V gene TRBV4-2; D not resolved. CDR1 is LGHNA, CDR2 YNFKEQ, per germline. The ends were cut back, 0 bases at V and 7 bases at J, with 10 bases in the middle. This CDR3 is 14 amino acids long. The CDR3 sequence: CASSQESWRQPQHF. The CDR3 DNA reads as TGTGCCAGCAGCCAAGAATCATGGAGGCAGCCCCAGCATTTT.

The table lists this clone with a few counts. The J gene is TRBJ2-5, the V gene TRBV2; the D gene is possibly TRBD2 (6 bases). The CDR3 totals 15 residues. Germline CDR1 reads SNHLY; CDR2 reads FYNNEI. Trimming removed 2 bases from V and 3 bases from J, with 13 bases in between. CDR3 residues: CASSERFLAKETQYF. CDR3 nucleotide sequence: TGTGCCAGCAGTGAAAGGTTCCTAGCGAAAGAGACCCAGTACTTC.

This sequence joins TRBV14 and TRBJ1-2; TRBD1 matches at 9 bases. CDR3 length: 13 residues. J lost 5 bases, V lost 4 bases, and 2 bases had no gene match. Germline V CDR1 and CDR2: SGHDN, FVKESK. The CDR3 DNA sequence: TGTGCCAGCAGCCTCGGGACAGGGTATGGCTACACCTTC. This translates into CASSLGTGYGYTF.

The gene calls are TRBV7-9 and TRBJ2-1; tentative D call: TRBD2 (6 bases). CDR3 length equals 16 residues. The germline V gene has CDR1 SEHNR and CDR2 FQNEAQ (reference sequence). The V end lost 2 bases, the J end lost 5 bases, and 16 bases lay between the germline ends. The CDR3 DNA follows: TGTGCCAGCAGCTTAAGGACCCTCGGGGGAAACAATGAGCAGTTCTTC. The encoded protein is CASSLRTLGGNNEQFF. Full variable domain (outside the CDR3, taken from reference TRBV7-9 and TRBJ2-1): DTGVSQNPRHKITKRGQNVTFRCDPISEHNRLYWYRQTLGQGPEFLTYFQNEAQLEKSRLLSDRFSAERPKGSFSTLEIQRTEQGDSAMYLCASSLRTLGGNNEQFFGPGTRLTVL.

The chain is built from TRBV5-1 and TRBJ2-7, with D possibly being TRBD1 (6 bases). V dropped 1 base and J dropped 2 bases, with 13 bases sitting between them. This CDR3 spans 15 amino acids. Per germline, CDR1 SGHRS and CDR2 YFSETQ. CDR3 nucleotides: TGCGCCAGCAGCTTGACAGGGACACGGCCCTACGAGCAGTACTTC. Translation gives CASSLTGTRPYEQYF.

The chain recombines TRBV28 with TRBJ1-5; no clear D. CDR3 length: 15 residues. Germline lookup yields CDR1 MDHEN and CDR2 SYDVKM. V was pared by 6 bases and J by 2 bases, with 14 bases between. The CDR3, as DNA: TGTGCCAGCAGGATCCAGACCGCGGGCAATCAGCCCCAGCATTTT. Residues: CASRIQTAGNQPQHF.

The rearrangement links TRBV7-3 to TRBJ1-1; TRBD1 matches at 7 bases. Germline assignment: CDR1 SGHTA and CDR2 FQGTGA. J gave up 1 base and V 1 base, and 12 bases lay outside the gene matches. The CDR3 runs to 18 residues. In DNA form, the CDR3 reads TGTGCCAGCAGCTTAAGGGGGACAGCCTATTCTAAGAACACTGAAGCTTTCTTT. Translating it yields CASSLRGTAYSKNTEAFF.

This clone was observed a few times. The rearrangement links TRBV10-3 to TRBJ2-3; TRBD2 aligns across 9 bases. The CDR3 sequence is 14 residues long. J was trimmed by 1 base and V by 5 bases; bases with no gene match: 1. CDR1 is ENHRY, CDR2 SYGVKD, per germline. The CDR3 loop reads CAISRTSGTDTQYF. Written as DNA, the CDR3 is TGTGCCATCAGTCGGACTAGCGGCACAGATACGCAGTATTTT.

Only a few counts were recorded for this clone. The chain employs TRBV19 and TRBJ1-1, with 7 bases lining up with TRBD1. With 6 bases clipped from V and 1 base from J, the junction kept 8 bases outside the gene matches. The length of the CDR3 is 15 residues. The germline gives CDR1 LNHDA, CDR2 SQIVND (reference sequence). The CDR3, as DNA: TGTGCCAGTAGCTACCGGACAGGATCGAACACTGAAGCTTTCTTT. The encoded protein is CASSYRTGSNTEAFF. The full variable domain, its missing parts supplied by reference TRBV19 and TRBJ1-1, is DGGITQSPKYLFRKEGQNVTLSCEQNLNHDAMYWYRQDPGQGLRLIYYSQIVNDFQKGDIAEGYSVSREKKESFPLTVTSAQKNPTAFYLCASSYRTGSNTEAFFGQGTRLTVV.

The V and J genes are TRBV13 and TRBJ2-1; 7 nucleotides align to TRBD2. The CDR3 runs 13 residues. J was trimmed by 6 bases and V by 5 bases; bases with no gene match: 4. The germline gives CDR1 PRHDT, CDR2 FYEKMQ (reference sequence). CDR3 protein: CASSRDYGNEQFF. The CDR3 bases are TGTGCCAGCAGCCGGGACTATGGCAATGAGCAGTTCTTC.

This clone came up a few times. This chain joins TRBV11-1 and TRBJ2-5, with D hard to call. Per germline, CDR1 SGHAT and CDR2 FQDESV (reference sequence). This CDR3 has 13 amino acids. The V end lost 5 bases, the J end lost 4 bases, and 11 bases lay between the germline ends. The DNA of the CDR3 is TGTGCCAGCAGCACGTTAGGCGGAGAGACCCAGTACTTC. Protein product: CASSTLGGETQYF.

The chain is built from TRBV5-4 and TRBJ2-7, with 9 bases matching TRBD1. CDR3 length equals 16 residues. Germline CDR1 and CDR2: SGHNT and YYREEE (reference sequence). Germline trimming cut 4 bases from V and 3 bases from J; bases unmatched to any gene: 11. CDR3 sequence: CASSPRGGQGNYEQYF. In DNA, the CDR3 is TGTGCCAGCAGCCCGAGGGGCGGACAGGGGAACTACGAGCAGTACTTC.

V is TRBV28 and J is TRBJ2-5, with TRBD2 as a possible D gene (5 bases). The DNA matches TRBJ2-7 better at its end, which makes the J call doubtful. The germline gives CDR1 MDHEN, CDR2 SYDVKM. CDR3 length: 12 amino acids. The CDR3 DNA is TGTGCCAGCAGTTTTGCGGGCTACGAGCAGTACTTC. Residues: CASSFAGYEQYF.

For the CDR3, the DNA is TGTGCCAGCAGTTCAGGGGGCGCTGGGGCCAACGTCCTGACTTTC. Translating gives CASSSGGAGANVLTF. This chain links TRBV28 with TRBJ2-6; 8 bases map to TRBD1. In germline, CDR1 is MDHEN, CDR2 SYDVKM. Trimming took 4 bases from V and 2 from J; bases not matched to a gene: 1. This CDR3 has 15 residues. The full variable domain, completed using reference TRBV28 and TRBJ2-6, is DVKVTQSSRYLVKRTGEKVFLECVQDMDHENMFWYRQDPGLGLRLIYFSYDVKMKEKGDIPEGYSVSREKKERFSLILESASTNQTSMYLCASSSGGAGANVLTFGAGSRLTVL.

This clone was detected a few times. The chain carries TRBV6-6 and TRBJ2-3; no clear D gene. Between the trimmed V and J ends, which lost 7 bases and 0 bases, there was a span of 8 bases. Looked up from germline, CDR1 is MNHNY and CDR2 is SVGAGI (reference sequence). CDR3 length: 13 amino acids. CDR3 in DNA: TGTGCCAGCACCGCCGGGAGCACAGATACGCAGTATTTT. It codes for CASTAGSTDTQYF.

The chain is built from TRBV5-1 and TRBJ1-1; D is ambiguous. Germline loops: CDR1 SGHRS, CDR2 YFSETQ. The CDR3 consists of 13 residues. Between the trimmed V and J ends, which lost 1 base and 5 bases, there was a span of 9 bases. This CDR3 reads CASSLIEQTEAFF. In DNA, the CDR3 is TGCGCCAGCAGCTTGATAGAGCAAACTGAAGCTTTCTTT.

The V and J genes are TRBV19 and TRBJ2-7; 9 bases fit TRBD2. Trimming cost V 3 bases and J 1 base; bases outside gene matches: 7. Germline CDR1 reads LNHDA; CDR2 reads SQIVND (reference sequence). The CDR3 has 16 residues. Here the CDR3 reads CASSISGAGGSYEQYF. The CDR3 DNA follows: TGTGCCAGTAGTATCTCGGGAGCGGGGGGTTCCTACGAGCAGTACTTC.

This clone was seen a few times. The V call is TRBV6-1, the J call TRBJ2-7; possibly TRBD2 for D (5 bases). V was pared by 3 bases and J by 0 bases, with 18 bases between. The germline V gene has CDR1 MNHNS and CDR2 SASEGT. CDR3 length: 17 amino acids. The CDR3 sequence is CASSDVSRGLSSYEQYF. CDR3 in DNA: TGTGCCAGCAGTGACGTCTCCCGCGGGCTTAGCTCCTACGAGCAGTACTTC.

This clone showed up just a few times. This chain uses TRBV6-4 with TRBJ2-3; 10 bases fit TRBD2. J was trimmed by 2 bases and V by 7 bases; bases with no gene match: 15. Germline-derived CDR1 and CDR2 are MRHNA and SNTAGT. This CDR3 contains 18 residues. The CDR3 DNA follows: TGTGCCAGCACAGGTAGCGGGGGGCAGAAGCTCGTCACAGATACGCAGTATTTT. Translation: CASTGSGGQKLVTDTQYF.

This clone was seen only a few times. The V call is TRBV5-4, the J call TRBJ1-1, with D tentatively TRBD1 (5 bases). CDR3 length equals 13 residues. V was trimmed by 7 bases and J by 3 bases, leaving 13 bases between them. The germline CDR1 and CDR2 sequences are SGHNT and YYREEE (reference sequence). The CDR3 spells CASGFRGDTEAFF. The CDR3 bases are TGTGCCAGCGGGTTCCGGGGGGACACTGAAGCTTTCTTT.

Notes on this clone: An end of the junction differs from the germline gene, which may be a read error. The J gene is TRBJ2-3, the V gene TRBV7-7; D ambiguous. Germline V gives CDR1 SSHAT, CDR2 FNYEAQ (reference sequence). The CDR3 runs 15 residues. The CDR3 nucleotides are TGTGCTAGCAGCAACGGTTGGGCTTCCACAGATACGCAGTATTTT. Translation gives CASSNGWASTDTQYF.

The CDR3 DNA reads as TGCGCCAGCAGCTTTGCCGGGGGGCGGAACACTGAAGCTTTCTTT. Residues: CASSFAGGRNTEAFF. This sequence joins TRBV5-1 and TRBJ1-1; TRBD1 is a possible D gene (6 bases). Germline V gene data show CDR1 as SGHRS and CDR2 as YFSETQ. CDR3 length: 15 amino acids. V was trimmed by 2 bases and J by 1 base, leaving 12 bases between them.

This rearrangement joins TRBV4-1 to TRBJ1-5; unclear D gene. Trimming removed 1 base from V and 0 bases from J, with 7 bases in between. This CDR3 contains 15 residues. The germline CDR1 and CDR2 sequences are MGHRA and YSYEKL. This CDR3 reads CASSQATLSNQPQHF. CDR3 in DNA: TGCGCCAGCAGCCAAGCGACACTTAGCAATCAGCCCCAGCATTTT.

CDR3 in DNA: TGTGCCAGCAGCTTGCGGACTAGCGGGAGCGTACTGGACGAGCAGTACTTC. Protein: CASSLRTSGSVLDEQYF. The chain has TRBV7-6 and TRBJ2-7; 13 bases fit TRBD2. The germline V gene encodes CDR1 SGHVS and CDR2 FNYEAQ. The junction had 10 bases not matched to a gene; V was cut back by 3 bases and J by 5 bases. This CDR3 region has 17 residues.

The chain links TRBV27 to TRBJ2-7; 7 bases align to TRBD1. This CDR3 is built from 16 residues. Per the germline V gene, CDR1 is MNHEY and CDR2 is SMNVEV (reference sequence). Trimming cost V 0 bases and J 1 base; bases outside gene matches: 6. The CDR3 sequence: CASSLSEETGSYEQYF. Here the CDR3 DNA reads TGTGCCAGCAGTTTATCGGAAGAGACAGGGTCCTACGAGCAGTACTTC.

This rearrangement joins TRBV4-3 to TRBJ1-1, with 8 nucleotides matching TRBD1. The CDR3 is made up of 14 amino acids. CDR1 LGHNA and CDR2 YSLEER come from the germline V gene. V dropped 4 bases and J dropped 1; count of bases not matched to a gene: 2. The CDR3 nucleotides are TGCGCCAGCAGCCCGGGACAGGAGAACACTGAAGCTTTCTTT. Translating it yields CASSPGQENTEAFF.

The chain has TRBV14 and TRBJ1-4; the D gene is possibly TRBD1 (5 bases). The germline gives CDR1 SGHDN, CDR2 FVKESK. Trimming left V 4 bases short and J 6 bases short, with 15 bases between. CDR3 size: 15 residues. For the CDR3, the DNA is TGTGCCAGCAGCCCCAATTGGGGGGTAGATGAAAAACTGTTTTTT. As protein: CASSPNWGVDEKLFF.